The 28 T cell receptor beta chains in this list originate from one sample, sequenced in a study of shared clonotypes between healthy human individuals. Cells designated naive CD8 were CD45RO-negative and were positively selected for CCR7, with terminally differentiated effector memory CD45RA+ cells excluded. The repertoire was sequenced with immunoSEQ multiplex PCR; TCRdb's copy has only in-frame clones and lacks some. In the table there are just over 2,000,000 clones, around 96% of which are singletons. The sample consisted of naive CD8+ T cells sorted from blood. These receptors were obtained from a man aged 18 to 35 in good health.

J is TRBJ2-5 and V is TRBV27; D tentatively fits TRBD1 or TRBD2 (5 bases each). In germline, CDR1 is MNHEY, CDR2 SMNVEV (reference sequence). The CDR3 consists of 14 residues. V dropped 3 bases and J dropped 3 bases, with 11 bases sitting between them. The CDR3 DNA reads TGTGCCAGCAGTTTGGCAGGGAGCGAAGAGACCCAGTACTTC. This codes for CASSLAGSEETQYF.

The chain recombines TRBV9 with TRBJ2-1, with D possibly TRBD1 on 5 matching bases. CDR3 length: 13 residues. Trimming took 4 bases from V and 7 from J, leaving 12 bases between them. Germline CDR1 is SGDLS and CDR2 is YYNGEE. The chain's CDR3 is CASSIPGMNEQFF. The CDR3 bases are TGTGCCAGCAGCATTCCAGGGATGAATGAGCAGTTCTTC.

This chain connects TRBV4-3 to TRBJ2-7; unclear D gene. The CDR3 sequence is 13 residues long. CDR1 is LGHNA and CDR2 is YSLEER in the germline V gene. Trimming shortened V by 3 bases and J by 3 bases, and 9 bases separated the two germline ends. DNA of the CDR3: TGCGCCAGCAGCCACTTCAAGAGCTACGAGCAGTACTTC. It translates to CASSHFKSYEQYF.

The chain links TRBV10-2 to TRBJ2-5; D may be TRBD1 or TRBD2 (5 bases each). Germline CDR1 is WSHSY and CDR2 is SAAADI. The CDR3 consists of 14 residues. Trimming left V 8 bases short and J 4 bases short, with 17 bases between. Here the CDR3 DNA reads TGCGCCAGCCTGGGGGAACCCTACAGAGAGACCCAGTACTTC. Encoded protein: CASLGEPYRETQYF.

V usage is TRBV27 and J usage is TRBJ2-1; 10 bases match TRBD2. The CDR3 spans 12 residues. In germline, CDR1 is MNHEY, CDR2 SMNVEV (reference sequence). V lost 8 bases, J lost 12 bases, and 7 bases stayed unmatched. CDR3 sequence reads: CASGSSGGGQFF. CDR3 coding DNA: TGTGCCAGCGGCTCTAGCGGGGGCGGGCAGTTCTTC.

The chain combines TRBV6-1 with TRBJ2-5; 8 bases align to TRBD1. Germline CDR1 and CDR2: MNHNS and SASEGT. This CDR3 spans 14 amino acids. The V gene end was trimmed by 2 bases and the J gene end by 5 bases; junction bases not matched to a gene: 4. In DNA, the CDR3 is TGTGCCAGCAGTGAACAGGGGGCGGACGAGACCCAGTACTTC. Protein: CASSEQGADETQYF.

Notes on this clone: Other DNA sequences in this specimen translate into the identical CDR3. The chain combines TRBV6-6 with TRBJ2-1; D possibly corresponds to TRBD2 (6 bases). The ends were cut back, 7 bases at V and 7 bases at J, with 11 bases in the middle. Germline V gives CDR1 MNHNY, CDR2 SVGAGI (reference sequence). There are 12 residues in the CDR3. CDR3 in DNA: TGTGCCAGCACTCCGGGGAGGAATGAGCAGTTCTTC. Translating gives CASTPGRNEQFF.

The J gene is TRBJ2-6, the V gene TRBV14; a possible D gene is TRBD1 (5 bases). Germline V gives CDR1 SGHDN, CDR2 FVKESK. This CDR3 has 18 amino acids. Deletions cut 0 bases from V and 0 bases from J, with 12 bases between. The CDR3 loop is CASSQDPGPHSGANVLTF. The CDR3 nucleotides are TGTGCCAGCAGCCAAGATCCAGGGCCACACTCTGGGGCCAACGTCCTGACTTTC.

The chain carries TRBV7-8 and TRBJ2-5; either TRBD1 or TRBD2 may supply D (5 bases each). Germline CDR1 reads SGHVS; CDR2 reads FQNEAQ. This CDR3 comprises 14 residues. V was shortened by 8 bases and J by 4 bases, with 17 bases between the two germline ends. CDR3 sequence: CASDRWGSRETQYF. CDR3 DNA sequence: TGTGCCAGCGACCGCTGGGGGAGCAGAGAGACCCAGTACTTC. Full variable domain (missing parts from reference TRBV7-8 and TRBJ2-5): GAGVSQSPRYKVAKRGQDVALRCDPISGHVSLFWYQQALGQGPEFLTYFQNEAQLDKSGLPSDRFFAERPEGSVSTLKIQRTQQEDSAVYLCASDRWGSRETQYFGPGTRLLVL.

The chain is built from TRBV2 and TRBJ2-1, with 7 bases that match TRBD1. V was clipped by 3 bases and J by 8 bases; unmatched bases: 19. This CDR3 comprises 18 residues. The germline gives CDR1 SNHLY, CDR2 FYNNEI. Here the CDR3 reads CASSEFPGTEGTNDEQFF. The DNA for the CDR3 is TGTGCCAGCAGTGAGTTCCCCGGGACAGAGGGGACAAACGATGAGCAGTTCTTC.

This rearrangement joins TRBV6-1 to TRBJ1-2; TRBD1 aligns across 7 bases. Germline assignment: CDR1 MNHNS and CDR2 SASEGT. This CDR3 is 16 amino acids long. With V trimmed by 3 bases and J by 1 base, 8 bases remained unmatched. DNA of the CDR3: TGTGCCAGCAGTGACGACGACAGGGCGATTAACTATGGCTACACCTTC. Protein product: CASSDDDRAINYGYTF.

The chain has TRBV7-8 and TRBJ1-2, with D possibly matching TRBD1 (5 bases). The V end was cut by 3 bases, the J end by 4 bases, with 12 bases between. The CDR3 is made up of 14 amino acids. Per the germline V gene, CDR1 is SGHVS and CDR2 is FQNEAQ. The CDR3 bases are TGTGCCAGCAGCTTGGGAGGGACGGGCTATGGCTACACCTTC. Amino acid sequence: CASSLGGTGYGYTF.

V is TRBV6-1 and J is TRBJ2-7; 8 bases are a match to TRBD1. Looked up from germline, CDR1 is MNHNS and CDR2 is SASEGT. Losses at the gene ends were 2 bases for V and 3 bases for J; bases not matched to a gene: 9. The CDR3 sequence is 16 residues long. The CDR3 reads CASSELGTGRIYEQYF. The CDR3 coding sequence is TGTGCCAGCAGTGAATTAGGGACAGGAAGGATCTACGAGCAGTACTTC.

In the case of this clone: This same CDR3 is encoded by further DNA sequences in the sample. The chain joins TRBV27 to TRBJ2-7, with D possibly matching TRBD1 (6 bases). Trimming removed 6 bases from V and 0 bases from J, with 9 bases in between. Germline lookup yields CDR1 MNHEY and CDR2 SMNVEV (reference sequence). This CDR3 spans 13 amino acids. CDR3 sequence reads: CASSPRGSYEQYF. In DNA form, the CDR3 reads TGTGCCAGCAGCCCCAGGGGCTCCTACGAGCAGTACTTC.

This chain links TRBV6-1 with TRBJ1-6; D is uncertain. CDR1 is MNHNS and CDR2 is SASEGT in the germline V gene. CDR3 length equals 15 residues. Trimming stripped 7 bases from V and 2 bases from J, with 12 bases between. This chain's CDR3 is CASKSDTAYNSPLHF. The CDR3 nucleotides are TGTGCCAGCAAATCAGACACTGCCTATAATTCACCCCTCCACTTT.

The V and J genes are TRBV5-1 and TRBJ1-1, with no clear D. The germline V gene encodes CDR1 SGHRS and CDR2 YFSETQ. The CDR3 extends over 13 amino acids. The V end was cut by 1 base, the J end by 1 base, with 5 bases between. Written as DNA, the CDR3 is TGCGCCAGCAGCTTGTACAAGAACACTGAAGCTTTCTTT. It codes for CASSLYKNTEAFF.

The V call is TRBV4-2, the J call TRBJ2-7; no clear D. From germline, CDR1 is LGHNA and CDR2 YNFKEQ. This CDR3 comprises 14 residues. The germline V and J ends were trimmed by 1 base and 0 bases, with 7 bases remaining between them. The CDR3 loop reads CASSQAVISYEQYF. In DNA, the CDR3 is TGTGCCAGCAGCCAAGCTGTCATCTCCTACGAGCAGTACTTC.

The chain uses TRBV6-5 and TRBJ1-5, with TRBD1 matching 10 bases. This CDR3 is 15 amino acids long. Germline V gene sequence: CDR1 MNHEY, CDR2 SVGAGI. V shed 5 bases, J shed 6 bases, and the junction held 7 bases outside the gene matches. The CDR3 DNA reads TGTGCCAGCAGTACGAAGACAGGGGGCGGTCAGCCCCAGCATTTT. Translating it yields CASSTKTGGGQPQHF.

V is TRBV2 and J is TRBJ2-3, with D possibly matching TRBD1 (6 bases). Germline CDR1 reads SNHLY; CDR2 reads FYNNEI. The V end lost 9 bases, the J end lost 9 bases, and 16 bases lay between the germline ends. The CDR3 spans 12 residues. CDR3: CASYDRTPTQYF. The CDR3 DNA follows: TGTGCCAGTTATGACAGGACCCCCACGCAGTATTTT.

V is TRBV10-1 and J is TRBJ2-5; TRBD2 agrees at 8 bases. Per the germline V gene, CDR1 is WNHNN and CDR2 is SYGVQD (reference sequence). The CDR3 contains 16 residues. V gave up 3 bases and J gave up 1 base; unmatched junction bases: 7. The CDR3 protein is CASSDWLAGSQETQYF. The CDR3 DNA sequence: TGCGCCAGCAGTGATTGGCTAGCGGGCAGCCAAGAGACCCAGTACTTC.

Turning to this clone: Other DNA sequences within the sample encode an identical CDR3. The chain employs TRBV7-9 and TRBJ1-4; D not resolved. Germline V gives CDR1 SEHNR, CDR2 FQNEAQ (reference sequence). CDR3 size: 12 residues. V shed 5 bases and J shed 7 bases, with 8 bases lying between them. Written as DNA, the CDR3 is TGTGCCAGCAGCCTCTCTGGTGAAAAACTGTTTTTT. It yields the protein CASSLSGEKLFF.

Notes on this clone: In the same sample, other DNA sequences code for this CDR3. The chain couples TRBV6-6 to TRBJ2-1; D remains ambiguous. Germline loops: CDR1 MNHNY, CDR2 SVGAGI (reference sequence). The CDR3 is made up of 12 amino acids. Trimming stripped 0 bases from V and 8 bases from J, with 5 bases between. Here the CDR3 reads CASSYSLHEQFF. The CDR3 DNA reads TGTGCCAGCAGTTACTCGTTGCATGAGCAGTTCTTC.

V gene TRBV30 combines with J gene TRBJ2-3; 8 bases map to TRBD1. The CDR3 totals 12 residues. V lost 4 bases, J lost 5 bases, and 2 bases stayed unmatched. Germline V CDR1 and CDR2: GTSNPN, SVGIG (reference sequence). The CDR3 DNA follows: TGTGCCTGGACAGGGGGCGTAGATACGCAGTATTTT. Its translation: CAWTGGVDTQYF.

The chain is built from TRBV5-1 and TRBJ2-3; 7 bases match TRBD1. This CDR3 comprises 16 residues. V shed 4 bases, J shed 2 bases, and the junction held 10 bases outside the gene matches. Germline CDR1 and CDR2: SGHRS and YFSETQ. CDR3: CASSPLSQGYTDTQYF. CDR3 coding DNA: TGCGCCAGCAGCCCTTTGTCACAGGGGTACACAGATACGCAGTATTTT.

The CDR3 sequence: CASSLLVQNTGELFF. The CDR3 region has the DNA TGTGCCAGCAGCTTATTGGTACAGAACACCGGGGAGCTGTTTTTT. The gene calls are TRBV7-6 and TRBJ2-2; no firm D call. The germline V gene has CDR1 SGHVS and CDR2 FNYEAQ. The CDR3 consists of 15 residues. Trimming removed 2 bases at V and 1 base at J, with 8 bases between.

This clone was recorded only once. As DNA, the CDR3 is TGTGCCAGCAGTTCGGACAGGGGGCTCTCCGAGCAGTACTTC. It yields the protein CASSSDRGLSEQYF. The chain links TRBV7-8 to TRBJ2-7; 11 bases map to TRBD1. Germline CDR1 reads SGHVS; CDR2 reads FQNEAQ. With V trimmed by 6 bases and J by 6 bases, 7 bases remained unmatched. This CDR3 is built from 14 residues.

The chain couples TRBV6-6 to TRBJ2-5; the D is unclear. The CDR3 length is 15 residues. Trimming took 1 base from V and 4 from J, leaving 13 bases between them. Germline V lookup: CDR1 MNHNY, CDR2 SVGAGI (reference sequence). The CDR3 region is CASSYYQKSPETQYF. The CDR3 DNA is TGTGCCAGCAGTTACTATCAAAAATCTCCAGAGACCCAGTACTTC.

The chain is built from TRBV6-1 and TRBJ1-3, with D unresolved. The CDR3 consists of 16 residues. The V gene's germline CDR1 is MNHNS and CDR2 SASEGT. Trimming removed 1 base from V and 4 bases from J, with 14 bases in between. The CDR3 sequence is CASSEGTRTGGNTIYF. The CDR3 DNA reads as TGTGCCAGCAGTGAAGGGACGAGAACGGGCGGAAACACCATATATTTT.